This T cell receptor (beta chain) emerged from a study of CD8+ T cells in alopecia areata. Overall study context: Tofacitinib administration to treated patients was oral, at 5 to 10 mg twice daily. A 6-month off-drug phase came after tofacitinib, which had lasted 6 to 18 months.

V was cut by 1 base and J by 4 bases, with 22 bases left in between. Germline V lookup: CDR1 LGHNA, CDR2 YSLEER. The CDR3 spans 19 residues. Investigators isolated RNA and reverse transcribed it into cDNA to act as the sequencing template. Sequencing was performed with immunoSEQ multiplex PCR; in TCRdb, only in-frame clones are kept and a portion is missing. Of 45,000 to 60,000 clones in the sample, around 96% are singletons; the top ten hold 20% to 30%. The rearrangement joins TRBV4-3 to TRBJ2-2; tentative D call: TRBD2 (5 bases). The receptor's source is a human donor with alopecia areata. Material: CD8+ T cells sorted from blood, obtained at week 0. The CDR3 loop reads CASSQVTGETDWVTGELFF. The CDR3 nucleotides are TGCGCCAGCAGCCAAGTCACCGGGGAGACCGACTGGGTCACCGGGGAGCTGTTTTTT.